This passage covers 10 T cell receptor beta chains from one sample sequenced in a study of technical replicates of blood from a handful of donors. Repertoires were generated with immunoSEQ multiplex PCR, while TCRdb's copy carries only in-frame clones and drops some. In the table there are 75,000 to 100,000 clones, around 94% of which are singletons. The specimen was T cells isolated from PBMCs. Receptors originate from a human donor in good health.

The CDR3 loop reads CASSNSQEILRGYTF. The CDR3, as DNA: TGTGCCAGCAGTAATTCACAGGAGATCCTCCGAGGCTACACCTTC. The chain has TRBV6-5 and TRBJ1-2, with D maybe TRBD1 (5 bases). The germline V and J ends were trimmed by 5 bases and 8 bases, with 21 bases remaining between them. This CDR3 is built from 15 residues. CDR1 and CDR2 from the germline V gene are MNHEY and SVGAGI.

The chain joins TRBV7-3 to TRBJ2-2; perhaps TRBD1 as D (7 bases). V shed 5 bases and J shed 0 bases, with 13 bases lying between them. Germline CDR1 reads SGHTA; CDR2 reads FQGTGA. The CDR3 covers 16 residues. The CDR3 loop is CASSQAGGTNTGELFF. CDR3 in DNA: TGTGCCAGCAGCCAAGCAGGGGGGACGAACACCGGGGAGCTGTTTTTT.

This clone was detected once. The CDR3 DNA reads as TGTGCCAGTAGTATGGGGACAGGGATCTACGAGCAGTACTTC. Encoded protein: CASSMGTGIYEQYF. The chain links TRBV19 to TRBJ2-7; 9 nucleotides line up with TRBD1. V lost 3 bases, J lost 3 bases, and 3 bases stayed unmatched. There are 14 residues in the CDR3. Germline lookup yields CDR1 LNHDA and CDR2 SQIVND (reference sequence).

The rearrangement joins TRBV28 to TRBJ2-3; 8 bases agree with TRBD1. The CDR3 length is 14 residues. CDR1 and CDR2 (germline): MDHEN, SYDVKM. With 5 bases clipped from V and 4 bases from J, the junction kept 5 bases outside the gene matches. This CDR3 reads CASSREDRADTQYF. DNA of the CDR3: TGTGCCAGCAGTCGCGAGGACAGGGCAGATACGCAGTATTTT.

This clone was detected only once. The V and J genes are TRBV28 and TRBJ2-5; D remains unclear. The germline CDR1 and CDR2 sequences are MDHEN and SYDVKM. This CDR3 comprises 17 residues. V lost 3 bases to trimming and J lost 5 bases, with 22 bases between them. The CDR3 nucleotides are TGTGCCAGCAGTTTTATACTCGATTCTAGTTTGAGGGAGACCCAGTACTTC. It translates to CASSFILDSSLRETQYF.

The chain links TRBV30 to TRBJ1-1; D may be TRBD1 (6 bases). With 0 bases removed from V and 5 bases from J, the gap between germline ends came to 13 bases. The CDR3 runs to 14 residues. Germline values: CDR1 GTSNPN, CDR2 SVGIG (reference sequence). This chain's CDR3 is CAWSVSGVFTEAFF. CDR3 DNA: TGTGCCTGGAGTGTATCAGGGGTATTTACTGAAGCTTTCTTT. Together with reference TRBV30 and TRBJ1-1, the CDR3 gives the full variable domain: SQTIHQWPATLVQPVGSPLSLECTVEGTSNPNLYWYRQAAGRGLQLLFYSVGIGQISSEVPQNLSASRPQDRQFILSSKKLLLSDSGFYLCAWSVSGVFTEAFFGQGTRLTVV.

This chain joins TRBV28 and TRBJ1-2; D gene uncertain. Germline values: CDR1 MDHEN, CDR2 SYDVKM. The CDR3 totals 15 residues. The V end was cut by 2 bases, the J end by 6 bases, with 16 bases between. The CDR3 loop is CASSLAPSHGDGYTF. The DNA for the CDR3 is TGTGCCAGCAGTTTAGCCCCCTCCCACGGGGATGGCTACACCTTC.

The J gene is TRBJ1-2, the V gene TRBV18; D is perhaps TRBD1 (5 bases). The CDR3 consists of 12 residues. Germline lookup yields CDR1 KGHSH and CDR2 LQKENI. The V and J ends lost 2 bases and 7 bases respectively, with 8 bases between them. The DNA for the CDR3 is TGTGCCAGCTCACCAGGCGACAGTGGCTACACCTTC. It specifies CASSPGDSGYTF.

V usage is TRBV27 and J usage is TRBJ2-5; D possibly corresponds to TRBD2 (6 bases). The CDR3 consists of 14 residues. V lost 4 bases and J lost 2, with 11 bases in between. Germline V gene lookup returns CDR1 MNHEY and CDR2 SMNVEV (reference sequence). In DNA, the CDR3 is TGTGCCAGCAGTTCCGGGAGCTCGCAAGAGACCCAGTACTTC. This translates into CASSSGSSQETQYF.

The chain links TRBV6-5 to TRBJ1-1, with 7 bases matching TRBD1. J was trimmed by 5 bases and V by 6 bases; bases with no gene match: 12. This CDR3 has 15 amino acids. Germline values: CDR1 MNHEY, CDR2 SVGAGI. CDR3 protein: CASRHEGQLGTEAFF. The DNA of the CDR3 is TGTGCCAGCAGACACGAGGGACAGTTGGGTACTGAAGCTTTCTTT.